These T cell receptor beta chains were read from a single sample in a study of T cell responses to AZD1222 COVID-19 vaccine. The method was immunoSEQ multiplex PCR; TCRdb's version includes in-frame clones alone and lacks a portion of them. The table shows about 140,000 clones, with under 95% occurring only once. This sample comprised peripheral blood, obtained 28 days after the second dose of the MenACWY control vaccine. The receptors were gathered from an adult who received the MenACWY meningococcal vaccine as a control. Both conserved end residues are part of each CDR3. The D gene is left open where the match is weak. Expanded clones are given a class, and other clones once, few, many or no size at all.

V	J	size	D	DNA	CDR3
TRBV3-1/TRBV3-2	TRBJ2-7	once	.	TGTGCCAGCAGCCAAGTAATGAACTACGAGCAGTACTTC	CASSQVMNYEQYF
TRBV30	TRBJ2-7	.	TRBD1	TGTGCCTGGAGGACAGGGAATGTTCAGCAGCAGTACTTC	CAWRTGNVQQQYF
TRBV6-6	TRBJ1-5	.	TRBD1	TGTGCCAGCAGCATCCGGGACAGGGGTCAGCCCCAGCATTTT	CASSIRDRGQPQHF
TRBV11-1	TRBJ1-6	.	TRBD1	TGTGCCAGCAGCTTATCCCCGGGACAGGGGGATTCACCCCTCCACTTT	CASSLSPGQGDSPLHF
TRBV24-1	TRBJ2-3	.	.	TGTGCCACCAGTGATCTGGGGAATACGCAGTATTTT	CATSDLGNTQYF
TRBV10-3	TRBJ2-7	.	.	TGTGCCATCGGGCCGACAGGGACTTACGAGCAGTACTTC	CAIGPTGTYEQYF
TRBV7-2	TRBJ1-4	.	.	TGTGCCAGCAGCCCTTGGGTCGGAGAAAAACTGTTTTTT	CASSPWVGEKLFF
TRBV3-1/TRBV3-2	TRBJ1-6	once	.	TGTGCCAGCAGCCAAGCCCCGGGGCCTACACCCCTCCACTTT	CASSQAPGPTPLHF
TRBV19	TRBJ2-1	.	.	TGTGCCAGTAGTATAGTCCCCTCGGGGGCGGGCTACAATGAGCAGTTCTTC	CASSIVPSGAGYNEQFF
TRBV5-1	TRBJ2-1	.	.	TGCGCCAGCAGCTTGCTACCAGGATCATACAATGAGCAGTTCTTC	CASSLLPGSYNEQFF
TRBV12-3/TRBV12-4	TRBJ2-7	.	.	TGTGCCAGCAGTTTGGGCAGGGGGGGCGAGCAGTACTTC	CASSLGRGGEQYF
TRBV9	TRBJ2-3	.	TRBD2	TGTGCCAGCAGCGTAGTTGGGGCTAGCGGGGGGACAGATACGCAGTATTTT	CASSVVGASGGTDTQYF
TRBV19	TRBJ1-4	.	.	TGTGCCAGTAGTGAAAGGGGCTACGCCGGAAAACTGTTTTTT	CASSERGYAGKLFF
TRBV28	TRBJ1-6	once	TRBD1	TGTGCCAGCAGTTCGCCCCGGGACAGAAGAAATAATTCACCCCTCCACTTT	CASSSPRDRRNNSPLHF
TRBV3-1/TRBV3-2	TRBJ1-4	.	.	TGTGCCAGCACCCCATCCCCGGCAATCGGAAAACTGTTTTTT	CASTPSPAIGKLFF
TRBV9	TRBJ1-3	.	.	TGTGCCAGCAGCGGACAGGCTAGCTCTGGAAACACCATATATTTT	CASSGQASSGNTIYF
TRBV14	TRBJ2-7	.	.	TGTGCCAGCAGCCAGTTATCGATGGGGGGGGACAGAAGGTACGAGCAGTACTTC	CASSQLSMGGDRRYEQYF
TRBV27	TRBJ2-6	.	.	TGTGCCAGCAGTTGGACCAGGGAGGCTGGGGCCAACGTCCTGACTTTC	CASSWTREAGANVLTF
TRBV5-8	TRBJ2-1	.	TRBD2	TGTGCCAGAGGGGGACTAGCGTTTTTGTACAATGAGCAGTTCTTC	CARGGLAFLYNEQFF
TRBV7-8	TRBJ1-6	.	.	TGTGCCAGCAGCTTAGCGCCTACAGGGAATAATTCACCCCTCCACTTT	CASSLAPTGNNSPLHF
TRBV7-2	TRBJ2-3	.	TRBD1	TGTGCCAGCAGCACAGGGGCCGGTGGAGATACGCAGTATTTT	CASSTGAGGDTQYF
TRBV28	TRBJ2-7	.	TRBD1	TGTGCCAGCAGTTTATCCTCGACAGGGGGCGCGTACGAGCAGTACTTC	CASSLSSTGGAYEQYF
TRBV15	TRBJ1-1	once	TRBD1	TGTGCCACCAGCAGAGATCGAGGGGGCGCAATGGGGGCTGAAGCTTTCTTT	CATSRDRGGAMGAEAFF
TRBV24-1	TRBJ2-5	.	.	TGTGCCACCAGTGATTTCGGCCCCGCGGGGCGGGAGACCCAGTACTTC	CATSDFGPAGRETQYF
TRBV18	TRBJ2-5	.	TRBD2	TGTGCCAGCTCACCCGGGGGGGCAGAGACCCAGTACTTC	CASSPGGAETQYF
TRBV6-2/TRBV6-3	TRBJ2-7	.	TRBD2	TGTGCCAGCAGCGGGACTAGCGGGGGAACCTACGAGCAGTACTTC	CASSGTSGGTYEQYF
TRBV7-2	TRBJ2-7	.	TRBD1	TGTGCCAGCAGCTTAGCGTCCGGGACAGGGAGCTCCTACGAGCAGTACTTC	CASSLASGTGSSYEQYF
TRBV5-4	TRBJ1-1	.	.	TGTGCCAGCAGTCCTGCGGACTTTGTTGGCACTGAAGCTTTCTTT	CASSPADFVGTEAFF
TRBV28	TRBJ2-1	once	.	TGTGCCAGCAGTCTCTTGGGGAGTTACAATGAGCAGTTCTTC	CASSLLGSYNEQFF
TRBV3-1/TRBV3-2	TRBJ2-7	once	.	TGTGCCAGCAGCCAAAGCCGCGGCTCCACCTACGAGCAGTACTTC	CASSQSRGSTYEQYF
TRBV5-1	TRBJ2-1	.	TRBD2	TGCGCCAGCAGAGGGAGCGGGAGTAAGAATGAGCAGTTCTTC	CASRGSGSKNEQFF
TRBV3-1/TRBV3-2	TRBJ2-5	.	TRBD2	TGTGCCAGTACTAGCGGGATTTGGGAGACCCAGTACTTC	CASTSGIWETQYF
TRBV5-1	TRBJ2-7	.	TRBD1	TGCGCCAGCAGCTTGGCAGGGGGCCCCTACGAGCAGTACTTC	CASSLAGGPYEQYF
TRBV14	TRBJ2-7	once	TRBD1	TGTGCCAGCAGCCAAGATCAGAGCAGGGGGCGTGAGCAGTACTTC	CASSQDQSRGREQYF
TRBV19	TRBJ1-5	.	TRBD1	TGTGCCAGTGAAACCGGGACAGGGAACAATCAGCCCCAGCATTTT	CASETGTGNNQPQHF
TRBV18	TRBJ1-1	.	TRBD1	TGTGCCAGCTCACCAGGACAGGCTCTGAACACTGAAGCTTTCTTT	CASSPGQALNTEAFF
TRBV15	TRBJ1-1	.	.	TGTGCCACCAGCCGGGACGGGGGAGCTGAAGCTTTCTTT	CATSRDGGAEAFF
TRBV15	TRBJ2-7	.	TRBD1	TGTGCCACCAGCAAACCGGGACAGGGAGGCTACGAGCAGTACTTC	CATSKPGQGGYEQYF
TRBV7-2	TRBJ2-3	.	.	TGTGCCAGCAGTTGGTACAAGAGCACAGATACGCAGTATTTT	CASSWYKSTDTQYF
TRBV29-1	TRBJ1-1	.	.	TGCAGCGCTGGGGATGAGTACACTGAAGCTTTCTTT	CSAGDEYTEAFF
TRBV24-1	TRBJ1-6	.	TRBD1	TGTGCCACCAGTGACAGGGGACAGGTAAATTCACCCCTCCACTTT	CATSDRGQVNSPLHF
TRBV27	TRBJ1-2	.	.	TGTGCCAGCAGTCGCGACACGAAATATGGCTACACCTTC	CASSRDTKYGYTF